What follows describes a single T cell receptor beta chain. This specimen belongs to a study of blood T cell repertoires in COVID-19. Study context: Nucleic acid was either cDNA or gDNA, and it came from T cells, B-cell-depleted T cells, or PBMCs.

Authors' data handling: How many nucleated cells were present was estimated from reference gene primer amplification. Measured with immunoSEQ multiplex PCR; TCRdb has only the in-frame clones, and not every one. V and J calls and clone size are as listed in that table; D and trimming were resolved from the DNA. The sample has tens of thousands of clones; roughly nine tenths are singletons. What was sequenced was peripheral blood. This receptor was identified in a male donor with acute or convalescent COVID-19.

The CDR3 loop reads CAVGRQSNTGELFF. DNA for the CDR3: TGTGCCGTGGGGAGGCAGTCGAACACCGGGGAGCTGTTTTTT. The rearrangement joins TRBV6-5 to TRBJ2-2, with a tentative D call TRBD2 (6 bases). With 11 bases removed from V and 0 bases from J, the gap between germline ends came to 13 bases. Per germline, CDR1 MNHEY and CDR2 SVGAGI. This CDR3 region has 14 residues.